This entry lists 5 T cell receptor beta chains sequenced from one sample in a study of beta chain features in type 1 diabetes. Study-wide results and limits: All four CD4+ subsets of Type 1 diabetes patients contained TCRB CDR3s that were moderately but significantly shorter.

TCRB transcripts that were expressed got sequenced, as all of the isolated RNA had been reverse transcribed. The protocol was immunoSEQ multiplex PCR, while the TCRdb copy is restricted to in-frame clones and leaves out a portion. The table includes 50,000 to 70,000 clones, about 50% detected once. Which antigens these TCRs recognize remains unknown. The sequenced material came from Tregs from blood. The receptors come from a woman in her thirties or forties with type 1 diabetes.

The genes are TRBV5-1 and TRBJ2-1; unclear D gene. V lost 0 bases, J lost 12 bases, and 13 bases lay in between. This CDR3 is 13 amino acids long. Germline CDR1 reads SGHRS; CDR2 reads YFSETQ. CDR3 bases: TGCGCCAGCAGCTTGGGGGCCCCAGGTGCGCAGTTCTTC. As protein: CASSLGAPGAQFF.

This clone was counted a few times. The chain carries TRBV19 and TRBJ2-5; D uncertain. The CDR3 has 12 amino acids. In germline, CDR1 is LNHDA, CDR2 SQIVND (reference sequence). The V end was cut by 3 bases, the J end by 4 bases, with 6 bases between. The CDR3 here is CASSMTGETQYF. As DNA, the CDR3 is TGTGCCAGTAGTATGACTGGAGAGACCCAGTACTTC.

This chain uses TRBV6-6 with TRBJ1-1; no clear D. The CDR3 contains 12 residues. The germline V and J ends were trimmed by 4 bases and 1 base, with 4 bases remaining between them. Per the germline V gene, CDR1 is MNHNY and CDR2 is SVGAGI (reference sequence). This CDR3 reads CASSSGNTEAFF. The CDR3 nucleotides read TGTGCCAGCAGTTCAGGGAACACTGAAGCTTTCTTT.

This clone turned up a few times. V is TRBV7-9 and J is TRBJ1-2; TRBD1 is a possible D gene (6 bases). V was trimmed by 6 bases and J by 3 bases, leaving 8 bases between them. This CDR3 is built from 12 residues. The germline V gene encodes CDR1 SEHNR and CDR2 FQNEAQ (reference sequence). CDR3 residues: CASSWTDYGYTF. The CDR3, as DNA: TGTGCCAGCAGTTGGACAGACTATGGCTACACCTTC.

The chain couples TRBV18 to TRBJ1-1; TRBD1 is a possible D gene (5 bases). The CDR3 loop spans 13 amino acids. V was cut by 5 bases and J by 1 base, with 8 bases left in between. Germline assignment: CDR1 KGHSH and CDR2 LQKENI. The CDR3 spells CASSRGPNTEAFF. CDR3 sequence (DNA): TGTGCCAGCTCAAGGGGCCCGAACACTGAAGCTTTCTTT.